A selection of T cell receptor beta chains follows, all from one sample in a study of T-cell memory formation after mild COVID-19. TCRdb processed the 5' RACE reads anew with MiXCR; each CDR3 protein has one entry. Among 45,000 to 65,000 distinct CDR3 sequences, roughly a tenth were seen once, and the ten largest hold over 9.5%. Sequenced material: PBMCs or a T cell subset sorted from them (not recorded which). All receptors come from an adult woman who had mild COVID-19 (a few samples of this study predate the infection). Cell type and time point are not known. CDR3s include the opening cysteine and the closing phenylalanine or tryptophan. The D gene is left open where the match is weak. The size entry is marked missing in some rows and otherwise reads once, few, many or a size class.

clone size: -; V gene: TRBV6-4; J gene: TRBJ2-1; D gene: -; CDR3 protein: CASSLTETIIDEQFF; CDR3 DNA: TGTGCCAGCAGTCTCACAGAGACGATTATCGATGAGCAGTTCTTC
clone size: -; V gene: TRBV20-1; J gene: TRBJ2-7; D gene: TRBD2; CDR3 protein: CSARKLAGAYEQYF; CDR3 DNA: TGCAGTGCTAGAAAACTAGCGGGCGCCTACGAGCAGTACTTC
clone size: medium-sized; V gene: TRBV4-3; J gene: TRBJ2-7; D gene: TRBD2; CDR3 protein: CASSLGLAGETYEQYF; CDR3 DNA: TGCGCCAGCAGCCTCGGGCTAGCGGGGGAGACCTACGAGCAGTACTTC
clone size: many; V gene: TRBV19; J gene: TRBJ2-7; D gene: -; CDR3 protein: CASSIFLGRVHEQYF; CDR3 DNA: TGTGCCAGTAGTATTTTTCTGGGCAGGGTCCACGAGCAGTACTTC
clone size: few; V gene: TRBV20-1; J gene: TRBJ1-1; D gene: TRBD1; CDR3 protein: CSARDTAGGRGAEAFF; CDR3 DNA: TGCAGTGCTAGAGATACTGCAGGGGGCCGGGGGGCTGAAGCTTTCTTT
clone size: many; V gene: TRBV6-5; J gene: TRBJ2-7; D gene: TRBD2; CDR3 protein: CASSLTPSGRSYEQYF; CDR3 DNA: TGTGCCAGCAGCCTGACACCAAGCGGGAGAAGCTACGAGCAGTACTTC
clone size: many; V gene: TRBV6-5; J gene: TRBJ2-3; D gene: -; CDR3 protein: CASSSRNRATDTQYF; CDR3 DNA: TGTGCCAGCAGTTCCCGGAACAGGGCCACAGATACGCAGTATTTT
clone size: -; V gene: TRBV7-6; J gene: TRBJ1-1; D gene: -; CDR3 protein: CASSFKGGTEAFF; CDR3 DNA: TGTGCCAGCAGCTTTAAGGGTGGCACTGAAGCTTTCTTT
clone size: -; V gene: TRBV2; J gene: TRBJ2-7; D gene: TRBD1; CDR3 protein: CASKTRTGADEQYF; CDR3 DNA: TGTGCCAGCAAAACACGGACAGGGGCTGACGAGCAGTACTTC
clone size: many; V gene: TRBV7-2; J gene: TRBJ2-3; D gene: -; CDR3 protein: CASSLVLASDTQYF; CDR3 DNA: TGTGCCAGCAGCTTAGTGCTAGCCTCGGATACGCAGTATTTT
clone size: -; V gene: TRBV7-3; J gene: TRBJ2-5; D gene: TRBD2; CDR3 protein: CASSPTSGMGETQYF; CDR3 DNA: TGTGCCAGCAGCCCGACTAGCGGGATGGGAGAGACCCAGTACTTC
clone size: -; V gene: TRBV20-1; J gene: TRBJ1-5; D gene: -; CDR3 protein: CSARGPENQPQHF; CDR3 DNA: TGCAGTGCAAGGGGTCCCGAAAATCAGCCCCAGCATTTT
clone size: -; V gene: TRBV3-1; J gene: TRBJ2-4; D gene: TRBD1; CDR3 protein: CASRPSLQGAKNIQYF; CDR3 DNA: TGTGCCAGCAGACCGAGCCTACAGGGGGCCAAAAACATTCAGTACTTC
clone size: -; V gene: TRBV11-1; J gene: TRBJ2-7; D gene: -; CDR3 protein: CASSSTSPSGGEQYF; CDR3 DNA: TGTGCCAGCAGCTCCACAAGCCCTTCTGGAGGCGAGCAGTACTTC
clone size: many; V gene: TRBV20-1; J gene: TRBJ2-5; D gene: TRBD2; CDR3 protein: CSASYGRAGETQYF; CDR3 DNA: TGCAGTGCCTCTTACGGGAGGGCCGGAGAGACCCAGTACTTC
clone size: -; V gene: TRBV6-1; J gene: TRBJ2-7; D gene: -; CDR3 protein: CASKEWQISYEQYF; CDR3 DNA: TGTGCCAGCAAGGAATGGCAGATTTCCTACGAGCAGTACTTC
clone size: few; V gene: TRBV6-6; J gene: TRBJ1-3; D gene: -; CDR3 protein: CASSSDGAFSGNTIYF; CDR3 DNA: TGTGCCAGCAGTTCGGATGGGGCTTTCTCTGGAAACACCATATATTTT
clone size: many; V gene: TRBV5-1; J gene: TRBJ2-6; D gene: -; CDR3 protein: CASSLRESGANVLTF; CDR3 DNA: TGCGCCAGCAGCCTCAGGGAGTCTGGGGCCAACGTCCTGACTTTC
clone size: many; V gene: TRBV7-9; J gene: TRBJ2-5; D gene: TRBD2; CDR3 protein: CASSPGLAGGETQYF; CDR3 DNA: TGTGCCAGCAGCCCGGGACTAGCGGGAGGCGAGACCCAGTACTTC
clone size: many; V gene: TRBV5-5; J gene: TRBJ2-1; D gene: -; CDR3 protein: CASSQDNAEQFF; CDR3 DNA: TGTGCCAGCAGCCAGGACAATGCTGAGCAGTTCTTC
clone size: many; V gene: TRBV3-1; J gene: TRBJ2-3; D gene: -; CDR3 protein: CASSQDGRGLYF; CDR3 DNA: TGTGCCAGCAGCCAAGACGGGCGGGGTCTGTATTTT
clone size: -; V gene: TRBV5-4; J gene: TRBJ2-1; D gene: TRBD2; CDR3 protein: CASSPARVAGNEQFF; CDR3 DNA: TGTGCCAGCAGCCCTGCCAGAGTAGCGGGCAATGAGCAGTTCTTC
clone size: -; V gene: TRBV6-2/TRBV6-3; J gene: TRBJ1-5; D gene: -; CDR3 protein: CASSPGLPRPPQHF; CDR3 DNA: TGTGCCAGCAGCCCGGGACTCCCGAGGCCGCCCCAGCATTTT
clone size: -; V gene: TRBV6-6; J gene: TRBJ1-1; D gene: TRBD1; CDR3 protein: CASRTGAFNTEAFF; CDR3 DNA: TGTGCCAGCAGGACAGGGGCATTCAACACTGAAGCTTTCTTT
clone size: -; V gene: TRBV9; J gene: TRBJ1-1; D gene: -; CDR3 protein: CASSASDNLKAFF; CDR3 DNA: TGTGCCAGCAGCGCCTCGGACAACCTGAAAGCTTTCTTT
clone size: -; V gene: TRBV5-1; J gene: TRBJ1-2; D gene: -; CDR3 protein: CASSLPLPNYGYTF; CDR3 DNA: TGCGCCAGCAGCTTGCCTCTTCCTAACTATGGCTACACCTTC
clone size: many; V gene: TRBV10-3; J gene: TRBJ1-2; D gene: TRBD1; CDR3 protein: CAISGGEGANYGYTF; CDR3 DNA: TGTGCCATCAGTGGAGGTGAGGGGGCCAACTATGGCTACACCTTC
clone size: many; V gene: TRBV12-3/TRBV12-4; J gene: TRBJ2-7; D gene: TRBD1; CDR3 protein: CASSGGQPYEQYF; CDR3 DNA: TGTGCCAGCAGTGGGGGACAGCCATACGAGCAGTACTTC
clone size: few; V gene: TRBV24-1; J gene: TRBJ1-1; D gene: TRBD1; CDR3 protein: CATRTGLNTEAFF; CDR3 DNA: TGTGCCACCCGGACAGGATTGAACACTGAAGCTTTCTTT
clone size: -; V gene: TRBV3-1; J gene: TRBJ1-1; D gene: -; CDR3 protein: CASSHSPGNTEAFF; CDR3 DNA: TGTGCCAGCAGCCACAGCCCGGGGAACACTGAAGCTTTCTTT
clone size: few; V gene: TRBV3-1; J gene: TRBJ2-3; D gene: -; CDR3 protein: CASKRRGDSGDTQYF; CDR3 DNA: TGTGCCAGCAAAAGGAGAGGGGACTCGGGAGATACGCAGTATTTT
clone size: many; V gene: TRBV7-9; J gene: TRBJ2-7; D gene: -; CDR3 protein: CASSDTNEGAGEQYF; CDR3 DNA: TGTGCCAGCAGCGACACAAATGAGGGGGCGGGGGAGCAGTACTTC
clone size: -; V gene: TRBV12-3/TRBV12-4; J gene: TRBJ1-6; D gene: -; CDR3 protein: CASSLAGGNSPLHF; CDR3 DNA: TGTGCCAGCAGTTTAGCAGGGGGTAATTCACCCCTCCACTTT
clone size: many; V gene: TRBV20-1; J gene: TRBJ2-3; D gene: -; CDR3 protein: CSARLQGTDTQYF; CDR3 DNA: TGCAGTGCTAGACTCCAGGGCACAGATACGCAGTATTTT
clone size: -; V gene: TRBV20-1; J gene: TRBJ1-2; D gene: TRBD1; CDR3 protein: CSAQPGQGRGYTF; CDR3 DNA: TGCAGTGCTCAACCGGGACAGGGTAGGGGCTACACCTTC
clone size: -; V gene: TRBV10-3; J gene: TRBJ2-5; D gene: TRBD2; CDR3 protein: CAISGSAGQETQYF; CDR3 DNA: TGTGCCATCAGTGGGTCAGCGGGGCAAGAGACCCAGTACTTC
clone size: few; V gene: TRBV6-2/TRBV6-3; J gene: TRBJ2-1; D gene: -; CDR3 protein: CASSFSHLNPYYNEQFF; CDR3 DNA: TGTGCCAGCAGTTTTTCTCACCTGAATCCCTACTACAATGAGCAGTTCTTC
clone size: few; V gene: TRBV11-1; J gene: TRBJ2-1; D gene: TRBD2; CDR3 protein: CASSLAAGLNEQFF; CDR3 DNA: TGTGCCAGCAGCTTGGCAGCGGGATTAAATGAGCAGTTCTTC
clone size: few; V gene: TRBV7-2; J gene: TRBJ1-1; D gene: -; CDR3 protein: CASSTLGRGNTEAFF; CDR3 DNA: TGTGCCAGCAGCACCCTCGGACGCGGGAACACTGAAGCTTTCTTT
clone size: -; V gene: TRBV30; J gene: TRBJ1-2; D gene: -; CDR3 protein: CAWSPGVGYGYTF; CDR3 DNA: TGTGCCTGGAGCCCCGGAGTGGGGTATGGCTACACCTTC
clone size: many; V gene: TRBV12-3/TRBV12-4; J gene: TRBJ2-2; D gene: -; CDR3 protein: CASSNGQGSTGELFF; CDR3 DNA: TGTGCCAGCAGTAACGGCCAGGGGTCCACCGGGGAGCTGTTTTTT
clone size: few; V gene: TRBV3-1; J gene: TRBJ1-3; D gene: -; CDR3 protein: CASSAGRASGNTIYF; CDR3 DNA: TGTGCCAGCAGCGCCGGTCGGGCCTCTGGAAACACCATATATTTT
clone size: -; V gene: TRBV27; J gene: TRBJ2-6; D gene: TRBD1; CDR3 protein: CASSFAGTGSGANVLTF; CDR3 DNA: TGTGCCAGCAGTTTCGCCGGGACAGGGTCTGGGGCCAACGTCCTGACTTTC
clone size: -; V gene: TRBV27; J gene: TRBJ2-1; D gene: -; CDR3 protein: CASNFVGAGPYNEQFF; CDR3 DNA: TGTGCCAGCAACTTCGTGGGGGCAGGGCCCTACAATGAGCAGTTCTTC
clone size: few; V gene: TRBV3-1; J gene: TRBJ2-5; D gene: TRBD2; CDR3 protein: CASSQDLRSVAGVRETQYF; CDR3 DNA: TGTGCCAGCAGCCAAGATCTGCGGTCAGTGGCGGGAGTGAGGGAGACCCAGTACTTC
clone size: many; V gene: TRBV7-2; J gene: TRBJ2-3; D gene: -; CDR3 protein: CASSLSGLDTQYF; CDR3 DNA: TGTGCCAGCAGCTTATCCGGGTTAGATACGCAGTATTTT
clone size: -; V gene: TRBV18; J gene: TRBJ1-1; D gene: -; CDR3 protein: CASSATQNTEAFF; CDR3 DNA: TGTGCCAGCTCGGCGACCCAGAACACTGAAGCTTTCTTT
clone size: many; V gene: TRBV7-6; J gene: TRBJ1-1; D gene: -; CDR3 protein: CASSLEGPINTEAFF; CDR3 DNA: TGTGCCAGCAGCTTAGAGGGACCAATAAACACTGAAGCTTTCTTT
clone size: -; V gene: TRBV6-5; J gene: TRBJ2-3; D gene: -; CDR3 protein: CASSTPGPPTDTQYF; CDR3 DNA: TGTGCCAGCAGTACTCCGGGACCTCCTACAGATACGCAGTATTTT
clone size: medium-sized; V gene: TRBV5-1; J gene: TRBJ1-1; D gene: -; CDR3 protein: CASSSAQVTEAFF; CDR3 DNA: TGCGCCAGCTCGTCGGCACAGGTCACTGAAGCTTTCTTT
clone size: many; V gene: TRBV14; J gene: TRBJ1-1; D gene: TRBD1; CDR3 protein: CASSQEIHRGGEAFF; CDR3 DNA: TGTGCCAGCAGCCAAGAAATCCACAGGGGAGGTGAAGCTTTCTTT
clone size: many; V gene: TRBV14; J gene: TRBJ1-2; D gene: -; CDR3 protein: CASSQVLHYGYTF; CDR3 DNA: TGTGCCAGCAGCCAAGTTTTGCACTATGGCTACACCTTC
clone size: many; V gene: TRBV15; J gene: TRBJ2-7; D gene: TRBD1; CDR3 protein: CATSDRDRGHEQYF; CDR3 DNA: TGTGCCACCAGCGACCGGGACAGGGGACACGAGCAGTACTTC
clone size: -; V gene: TRBV5-1; J gene: TRBJ2-1; D gene: TRBD2; CDR3 protein: CASRIAGEPYNEQFF; CDR3 DNA: TGCGCCAGCAGAATAGCGGGAGAACCCTACAATGAGCAGTTCTTC
clone size: few; V gene: TRBV2; J gene: TRBJ1-2; D gene: TRBD1; CDR3 protein: CASRTGLRKGYTF; CDR3 DNA: TGTGCCAGCAGGACAGGGTTAAGAAAGGGCTACACCTTC
clone size: -; V gene: TRBV6-2/TRBV6-3; J gene: TRBJ2-1; D gene: -; CDR3 protein: CASTQGNEQFF; CDR3 DNA: TGTGCCAGCACCCAGGGAAATGAGCAGTTCTTC
clone size: few; V gene: TRBV20-1; J gene: TRBJ2-7; D gene: TRBD2; CDR3 protein: CSASAGLAGVEQYF; CDR3 DNA: TGCAGTGCTAGTGCCGGACTAGCGGGGGTCGAGCAGTACTTC
clone size: -; V gene: TRBV5-6; J gene: TRBJ2-2; D gene: -; CDR3 protein: CASSLVSGAGELFF; CDR3 DNA: TGTGCCAGCAGCTTGGTATCGGGCGCCGGGGAGCTGTTTTTT